A selection of T cell receptor beta chains follows, all from one sample in a study of identical twins. TCRdb re-derived calls from the 5' RACE reads in MiXCR, one entry per CDR3 protein. The table lists hundreds of thousands of distinct CDR3 sequences, 8.6% of them singletons. This sample was also put to use in a study of yellow fever vaccine responses in identical twins.

The sample consisted of PBMCs. All receptors derive from a woman aged 18-29 years in good health. Each CDR3 is given with its conserved first and last residue. The D gene is left open where the match is weak. Clone size appears in some rows only: once, few, many, or a class for an expanded clone.

D,size,J,V,DNA,CDR3
NA,many,TRBJ2-3,TRBV5-1,TGCGCCAGCAGCTTGGGCGGGTTCCCAGATACGCAGTATTTT,CASSLGGFPDTQYF
NA,many,TRBJ1-1,TRBV5-1,TGCGCCAGCAGCTTGGCGCGGGGATTGAACACTGAAGCTTTCTTT,CASSLARGLNTEAFF
TRBD1,few,TRBJ1-2,TRBV7-9,TGTGCCAGCAGCTTAGTTACAGGGGATACTGGCTACACCTTC,CASSLVTGDTGYTF
NA,many,TRBJ2-5,TRBV10-3,TGTGCCATCAGTGACCAAGAGACCCAGTACTTC,CAISDQETQYF
NA,few,TRBJ2-1,TRBV28,TGTGCCAGCTACCAATCACCGAATGAGCAGTTCTTC,CASYQSPNEQFF
TRBD1,many,TRBJ1-2,TRBV5-1,TGCGCCAGCAGCATGACAACAGGGGGCTATGGCTACACCTTC,CASSMTTGGYGYTF
NA,NA,TRBJ2-2,TRBV7-3,TGTGCCAGCAGCCCCACGGGGTCCGGGGAGCTGTTTTTT,CASSPTGSGELFF
TRBD2,few,TRBJ2-1,TRBV4-2,TGTGCCAGCAGCCACGAATTCACTAGCGGGAGACGTGCCTCCTACAATGAGCAGTTCTTC,CASSHEFTSGRRASYNEQFF
NA,many,TRBJ1-4,TRBV5-1,TGCGCCAGCAGCCCCTTGACTTCCCTTAATGAAAAACTGTTTTTT,CASSPLTSLNEKLFF
NA,few,TRBJ2-6,TRBV6-5,TGTGCCAGCAGTTACTCGGGGGCGAGCTCTGGGGCCAACGTCCTGACTTTC,CASSYSGASSGANVLTF
NA,few,TRBJ2-3,TRBV14,TGTGCCAGCAGCCAAGCCTCAACAGGGCTTAGCACAGATACGCAGTATTTT,CASSQASTGLSTDTQYF
TRBD2,NA,TRBJ2-3,TRBV7-8,TGTGCCAGCAGCTCGACTAGCAAACCAGATACGCAGTATTTT,CASSSTSKPDTQYF
NA,NA,TRBJ2-3,TRBV29-1,TGCAGCGTTGATGTTAGGCGGACAGATACGCAGTATTTT,CSVDVRRTDTQYF
TRBD1,many,TRBJ2-7,TRBV4-3,TGCGCCAGCAGCCCTGACAGGGGGAGGTACGAGCAGTACTTC,CASSPDRGRYEQYF
TRBD1,few,TRBJ2-2,TRBV6-2/TRBV6-3,TGTGCCAGCAGCACGACAGGGACGAACACCGGGGAGCTGTTTTTT,CASSTTGTNTGELFF
TRBD2,NA,TRBJ2-3,TRBV4-1,TGCGCCAGCAGCCAGTTGGAGCGGGAGCGGCAGTATTTT,CASSQLERERQYF
TRBD2,NA,TRBJ2-3,TRBV29-1,TGCAGCGTGAGCGGGGGGCTAAACACAGATACGCAGTATTTT,CSVSGGLNTDTQYF
NA,NA,TRBJ2-1,TRBV20-1,TGCAGTGCTAGAGACCTAAATTCGGCCAATGAGCAGTTCTTC,CSARDLNSANEQFF
NA,few,TRBJ2-7,TRBV29-1,TGCAGCGTTCAGGAAGGGGTCTACGAGCAGTACTTC,CSVQEGVYEQYF
TRBD1,few,TRBJ2-6,TRBV4-3,TGCGCCAGCAGCCCCTACACAGGGGCAGGTGGGGCCAACGTCCTGACTTTC,CASSPYTGAGGANVLTF
TRBD2,NA,TRBJ2-5,TRBV4-3,TGCGCCAGCAGCCAGGGACTAGCGGACCGGTACCAAGAGACCCAGTACTTC,CASSQGLADRYQETQYF
NA,few,TRBJ2-2,TRBV11-3,TGTGCCAGCAGCTATCGGGGGGCCGACACCGGGGAGCTGTTTTTT,CASSYRGADTGELFF
NA,NA,TRBJ2-7,TRBV12-3/TRBV12-4,TGTGCCAGCAGTAGGGACGTAGGCTCCTACGAGCAGTACTTC,CASSRDVGSYEQYF
NA,many,TRBJ1-5,TRBV28,TGTGCCAGCAGTTTGGCAGGACCGAGCAATCAGCCCCAGCATTTT,CASSLAGPSNQPQHF
NA,once,TRBJ2-7,TRBV9,TGTGCCAGCAGCGTAGGTGTCAGTACCTACGAGCAGTACTTC,CASSVGVSTYEQYF
NA,once,TRBJ2-5,TRBV12-3/TRBV12-4,TGTGCCAGCAGTGCGGGGGCGGCTGAGACCCAGTACTTC,CASSAGAAETQYF
NA,few,TRBJ2-3,TRBV7-8,TGTGCCAGCAGCCCGCTGGGTTTAACTGGGGCAGATACGCAGTATTTT,CASSPLGLTGADTQYF
TRBD1,NA,TRBJ2-3,TRBV5-1,TGCGCCAGCAGCTTTGGGACAGTCAGGGGCACAGATACGCAGTATTTT,CASSFGTVRGTDTQYF
NA,few,TRBJ1-2,TRBV9,TGTGCCAGTTCGGGGAGAACCGGCTACACCTTC,CASSGRTGYTF
NA,few,TRBJ1-2,TRBV7-9,TGTGCCAGCAGCACACCGACGGGGGCCCTATCCTATGGCTACACCTTC,CASSTPTGALSYGYTF
TRBD2,few,TRBJ2-5,TRBV5-1,TGCGCCAGCAGCTTGGCCGAGGGACTAGCGGGGGCCCAAGAGACCCAGTACTTC,CASSLAEGLAGAQETQYF
NA,NA,TRBJ2-3,TRBV4-3,TGCGCCAGCAGCCAAGAGTTCGGATCCGGGTCCCCTTTCACAGATACGCAGTATTTT,CASSQEFGSGSPFTDTQYF
NA,many,TRBJ1-2,TRBV4-2,TGTGCCAGCAGCTATTCAACGGCAGAGCCTCCTAACTATGGCTACACCTTC,CASSYSTAEPPNYGYTF
TRBD1,few,TRBJ1-4,TRBV20-1,TGCAGTGCTAGATTGGGGACAGGTCGTGAAAAACTGTTTTTT,CSARLGTGREKLFF
NA,few,TRBJ1-1,TRBV3-1,TGTGCCAGCAGCCCCGGTAGGTTGGGGACTGAAGCTTTCTTT,CASSPGRLGTEAFF
NA,NA,TRBJ2-5,TRBV5-1,TGCGCCAGCAGCTCGGGGCTTCTGGCTTCATATCAAGAGACCCAGTACTTC,CASSSGLLASYQETQYF
NA,many,TRBJ2-1,TRBV24-1,TGTGCCACCAGTGAGCGACTACTGGGATTCTACAATGAGCAGTTCTTC,CATSERLLGFYNEQFF
NA,many,TRBJ2-7,TRBV7-8,TGTGCCAGCAGCTTAGACAGACAGTCGTTCTACGAGCAGTACTTC,CASSLDRQSFYEQYF
TRBD2,few,TRBJ2-7,TRBV28,TGTGCCAGCAGTCGTTCTAGCGGGAGTTACGAGCAGTACTTC,CASSRSSGSYEQYF
NA,NA,TRBJ1-2,TRBV7-2,TGTGCCAGCAGCTTGTTACTGGGTTCCGGCTACACCTTC,CASSLLLGSGYTF
TRBD2,NA,TRBJ2-1,TRBV14,TGTGCCAGCAGCCTCTTAGCGGGGGGGCTTAGCGAGCAGTTCTTC,CASSLLAGGLSEQFF
NA,NA,TRBJ2-7,TRBV4-1,TGCGCCAGCAGCCAAGAAGGGTGGACAGCGCATACCTACGAGCAGTACTTC,CASSQEGWTAHTYEQYF
NA,few,TRBJ1-4,TRBV7-9,TGTGCCAGCAGCGCGGCCTACAGGGCAACTAATGAAAAACTGTTTTTT,CASSAAYRATNEKLFF
NA,NA,TRBJ2-7,TRBV10-3,TGTGCCAACGGAGGGAGGGGGCAATACGAGCAGTACTTC,CANGGRGQYEQYF
NA,NA,TRBJ2-1,TRBV2,TGTGCCAGCAGGGACACTGAGCAGTTCTTC,CASRDTEQFF
NA,NA,TRBJ2-2,TRBV5-5,TGTGCCAGCAGCTTGTTTCAGGGGCTCAACACCGGGGAGCTGTTTTTT,CASSLFQGLNTGELFF
NA,NA,TRBJ2-1,TRBV5-1,TGCGCCAGTGGGACCACCGGACTAATCGATGAGCAGTTCTTC,CASGTTGLIDEQFF
NA,many,TRBJ1-1,TRBV6-5,TGTGCCAGCAGTTACTCGGACAAGATCCTTTTGAACACTGAAGCTTTCTTT,CASSYSDKILLNTEAFF
NA,NA,TRBJ2-1,TRBV30,TGTGCCTGGACCGGGATTTCCAATGAGCAGTTCTTC,CAWTGISNEQFF
TRBD2,NA,TRBJ2-1,TRBV18,TGTGCCAGCCACACTAGCGGCCCACGGTATGAGCAGTTCTTC,CASHTSGPRYEQFF